One sample yielded the 4 T cell receptor beta chains listed below, sequenced in a study of T cell repertoires in aging, cancer and after chemotherapy. Multiplex touch-down PCR with TRB-A/B primers amplified rearranged V-D-J TRB sequences. TCRdb analysed the multiplex PCR reads with MiXCR anew, one entry per CDR3 protein. The table includes about 4,000 distinct CDR3 sequences, under 30% detected once. Peripheral blood genomic DNA, not sorted cells or RNA, was the template. Sequences were obtained from blood. The receptors were sampled from a human donor with a solid tumor.

V gene TRBV7-9 combines with J gene TRBJ2-1; TRBD2 matches 9 bases. Unmatched junction bases numbered 3, after V lost 8 bases and J lost 4 bases. The CDR3 consists of 13 residues. Germline-derived CDR1 and CDR2 are SEHNR and FQNEAQ (reference sequence). The CDR3 coding sequence is TGTGCCAGCGGACTAGCGCTGTACAATGAGCAGTTCTTC. The encoded protein is CASGLALYNEQFF.

This chain uses TRBV18 with TRBJ1-6; no reliable D call. There are 14 residues in the CDR3. Per the germline V gene, CDR1 is KGHSH and CDR2 is LQKENI. V lost 4 bases and J 6 bases, leaving 10 bases between the germline ends. The CDR3 coding sequence is TGTGCCAGCTCACGAGACGGTCCTAATTCACCCCTCCACTTT. Translated, it gives CASSRDGPNSPLHF.

This chain joins TRBV5-1 and TRBJ2-7; 9 bases match TRBD1. Trimming took 4 bases from V and 4 from J; bases not matched to a gene: 6. CDR1 is SGHRS and CDR2 is YFSETQ in the germline V gene. CDR3 length: 14 amino acids. CDR3 bases: TGCGCCAGCAGCCCGGGACAGGGAGCATACGAGCAGTACTTC. It specifies CASSPGQGAYEQYF.

The V and J genes are TRBV29-1 and TRBJ2-7; possibly TRBD2 for D (6 bases). Trimming removed 7 bases at V and 4 bases at J, with 8 bases between. The germline gives CDR1 SQVTM, CDR2 ANQGSEA. The CDR3 runs 10 residues. The CDR3 DNA reads TGCAGCGACGGAGGGTACGAGCAGTACTTC. Translation: CSDGGYEQYF.